One sample yielded the 27 T cell receptor beta chains listed below, sequenced in a study of a mutant IDH1 vaccine in newly diagnosed glioma (dated by TCRdb to about 2021). Libraries were constructed by the immunoSEQ multiplex PCR assay. The table was pulled from immuneACCESS by TCRdb, which kept in-frame rearrangements only. Such tables lose some clones; where checked, under half of the loss comes from unresolved V genes, and the rest has no known cause. Present in this sample are approximately 62,000 clones, roughly 85% of which were seen just once. Clones ranked in the top ten supply approximately 3.7% of the sample. The time point label, read with the paper, signifies: week 23, last vaccination. A 20-mer mutant IDH1 peptide at 300 micrograms in Montanide made up each vaccine dose, which was injected subcutaneously together with topical imiquimod. These TCRs are of unknown antigen specificity.

This specimen was PBMCs, taken from a glioma patient whose treatment included an IDH1 peptide vaccine. Source of these receptors: a man between 25 and 39 years old with glioma.

This chain links TRBV9 with TRBJ2-2; D may be TRBD1 (5 bases). Trimming took 5 bases from V and 0 from J, leaving 8 bases between them. Per the germline V gene, CDR1 is SGDLS and CDR2 is YYNGEE. The CDR3 totals 14 residues. The CDR3 coding sequence is TGTGCCAGCAGACAGACAGCGAACACCGGGGAGCTGTTTTTT. Translating it yields CASRQTANTGELFF.

J is TRBJ1-2 and V is TRBV23-1; a possible D gene is TRBD1 (5 bases). TRBV23-1 qualifies as an ORF whose function is uncertain. This CDR3 region has 16 residues. The ends were cut back, 0 bases at V and 1 base at J, with 12 bases in the middle. CDR3 residues: CASSQSGDRLNYGYTF. DNA for the CDR3: TGCGCCAGCAGTCAATCGGGGGACCGTCTTAACTATGGCTACACCTTC.

This chain links TRBV19 with TRBJ2-6, with 8 bases matching TRBD1. Germline-derived CDR1 and CDR2 are LNHDA and SQIVND (reference sequence). CDR3 size: 15 residues. V lost 1 base and J lost 7; bases outside the gene matches: 3. Here the CDR3 DNA reads TGTGCCAGTAGTATAGGGACAGGGAAAGCCAACGTCCTGACTTTC. Its protein product is CASSIGTGKANVLTF.

The V and J genes are TRBV6-5 and TRBJ1-1; 10 nucleotides line up with TRBD1. From germline, CDR1 is MNHEY and CDR2 SVGAGI. CDR3 size: 15 residues. V lost 6 bases and J lost 6; bases outside the gene matches: 10. CDR3 coding DNA: TGTGCCAGCAGGACAGGGGGCAAAGGAAAGGCTGAAGCTTTCTTT. Protein: CASRTGGKGKAEAFF.

This clone was recorded once. The V and J genes are TRBV6-1 and TRBJ2-2, with 9 bases fitting TRBD1. Trimming at V came to 5 bases and at J to 5 bases, leaving 3 bases not matched to a gene. The length of the CDR3 is 14 residues. Germline CDR1 MNHNS, CDR2 SASEGT. The CDR3 is CASSMTGGTGELFF. The CDR3 region has the DNA TGTGCCAGCAGTATGACAGGGGGGACCGGGGAGCTGTTTTTT.

The rearrangement uses TRBV7-7 and TRBJ2-5; D not certain. The ends were cut back, 5 bases at V and 0 bases at J, with 4 bases in the middle. CDR3 length: 12 residues. Germline V gene data show CDR1 as SSHAT and CDR2 as FNYEAQ (reference sequence). CDR3 in DNA: TGTGCCAGCAGCCTCGACCAAGAGACCCAGTACTTC. Amino acids: CASSLDQETQYF.

The V call is TRBV27, the J call TRBJ1-2, with D possibly being TRBD1 (5 bases). The V end was cut by 8 bases, the J end by 3 bases, with 13 bases between. This CDR3 comprises 13 residues. CDR1 and CDR2 (germline): MNHEY, SMNVEV (reference sequence). The CDR3 spells CASRLGGHYGYTF. In DNA, the CDR3 is TGTGCCAGCCGCCTTGGGGGACACTATGGCTACACCTTC.

The rearrangement joins TRBV6-1 to TRBJ1-5, with D uncertain. The germline V gene encodes CDR1 MNHNS and CDR2 SASEGT. V was shortened by 2 bases and J by 7 bases, with 12 bases between the two germline ends. The CDR3 sequence is 14 residues long. CDR3 in amino acids: CASSEKYIPQPQHF. The CDR3 DNA sequence: TGTGCCAGCAGTGAAAAATACATTCCCCAGCCCCAGCATTTT.

V gene TRBV5-1 combines with J gene TRBJ2-1; D is ambiguous. Germline loops: CDR1 SGHRS, CDR2 YFSETQ. Trimming cost V 0 bases and J 4 bases, with 14 bases left between them. The CDR3 has 16 amino acids. DNA of the CDR3: TGCGCCAGCAGCTTGGGCACGGCCCGTTTTTACAATGAGCAGTTCTTC. Amino acid sequence: CASSLGTARFYNEQFF.

CDR3 protein: CASRELLAGGHTTYEQYF. CDR3 in DNA: TGTGCCAGCAGGGAGCTGCTAGCGGGGGGCCATACAACCTACGAGCAGTACTTC. The chain combines TRBV28 with TRBJ2-7; the match to TRBD2 covers 11 bases. V gave up 6 bases and J gave up 2 bases; unmatched junction bases: 15. CDR1 and CDR2 from the germline V gene are MDHEN and SYDVKM. The CDR3 extends over 18 amino acids.

The CDR3 loop is CASSPFEGSTGELFF. DNA for the CDR3: TGTGCCAGCTCACCATTTGAAGGGAGCACCGGGGAGCTGTTTTTT. The chain couples TRBV18 to TRBJ2-2; D possibly corresponds to TRBD2 (5 bases). This CDR3 has 15 amino acids. Trimming shortened V by 2 bases and J by 4 bases, and 11 bases separated the two germline ends. Per the germline V gene, CDR1 is KGHSH and CDR2 is LQKENI.

The chain recombines TRBV6-1 with TRBJ2-7; TRBD1 matches at 7 bases. The CDR3 sequence is 14 residues long. J was trimmed by 3 bases and V by 6 bases; bases with no gene match: 8. Germline lookup yields CDR1 MNHNS and CDR2 SASEGT. The CDR3 DNA reads as TGTGCCAGCAGGCCCCCGGGACAGATCTACGAGCAGTACTTC. Its protein is CASRPPGQIYEQYF.

This chain connects TRBV6-6 to TRBJ1-5; tentative D call: TRBD1 (5 bases). CDR1 is MNHNY and CDR2 is SVGAGI in the germline V gene (reference sequence). This CDR3 comprises 15 residues. Trimming removed 0 bases at V and 7 bases at J, with 13 bases between. In nucleotides, the CDR3 is TGTGCCAGCAGTTACTCAGGTTCGGGACCCCAGCCCCAGCATTTT. Its protein is CASSYSGSGPQPQHF.

The V and J genes are TRBV5-5 and TRBJ2-7; D is uncertain. V lost 2 bases and J 2 bases, leaving 11 bases between the germline ends. The germline V gene encodes CDR1 SGHKS and CDR2 YYEKEE (reference sequence). This CDR3 contains 14 residues. The CDR3 here is CASSLMTVTYEQYF. The CDR3 nucleotides read TGTGCCAGCAGCTTAATGACGGTTACCTACGAGCAGTACTTC.

The rearrangement uses TRBV5-1 and TRBJ2-1; 11 bases map to TRBD2. With V trimmed by 0 bases and J by 4 bases, 6 bases remained unmatched. CDR3 size: 17 residues. Per germline, CDR1 SGHRS and CDR2 YFSETQ. The DNA of the CDR3 is TGCGCCAGCAGCTTGGGCTCTAGCGGGGGGATTTACAATGAGCAGTTCTTC. Amino acids: CASSLGSSGGIYNEQFF.

In this sample, this clone turned up once. The CDR3 DNA is TGTGCCAGCAGCGCTCGACAGAAAAGGAACACTGAAGCTTTCTTT. Protein sequence: CASSARQKRNTEAFF. The chain employs TRBV11-1 and TRBJ1-1, with D maybe TRBD1 (5 bases). The length of the CDR3 is 15 residues. Germline CDR1 and CDR2: SGHAT and FQDESV (reference sequence). V gave up 5 bases and J gave up 1 base, with 14 bases separating them.

This clone was picked up a small number of times. The V gene is TRBV9, the J gene TRBJ1-6; D unclear. The CDR3 is 14 residues long. Deletions cut 6 bases from V and 7 bases from J, with 14 bases between. Germline V lookup: CDR1 SGDLS, CDR2 YYNGEE. The CDR3 region has the DNA TGTGCCAGCAACTTTGATTCGGGAAATTCACCCCTCCACTTT. Translation: CASNFDSGNSPLHF. Full variable domain (rest looked up from reference TRBV9 and TRBJ1-6): DSGVTQTPKHLITATGQRVTLRCSPRSGDLSVYWYQQSLDQGLQFLIQYYNGEERAKGNILERFSAQQFPDLHSELNLSSLELGDSALYFCASNFDSGNSPLHFGNGTRLTVT.

The CDR3 DNA follows: TGTGCCACCAGCAGAGTGGACATCTCTGGGGCCAACGTCCTGACTTTC. It is translated as CATSRVDISGANVLTF. The chain carries TRBV15 and TRBJ2-6, with a possible D match to TRBD1 (5 bases). Trimming took off 1 base at V and 0 bases at J, with 7 bases between the two ends. The CDR3 is 16 amino acids. Germline loops: CDR1 LNHNV, CDR2 YYDKDF (reference sequence).

The chain combines TRBV19 with TRBJ1-2; D not certain. V gave up 3 bases and J gave up 0 bases, with 5 bases separating them. The CDR3 covers 13 residues. Per the germline V gene, CDR1 is LNHDA and CDR2 is SQIVND (reference sequence). CDR3 in DNA: TGTGCCAGTAGTATCTCGGCTAACTATGGCTACACCTTC. It encodes CASSISANYGYTF. The full variable domain, rest sourced from reference TRBV19 and TRBJ1-2, is DGGITQSPKYLFRKEGQNVTLSCEQNLNHDAMYWYRQDPGQGLRLIYYSQIVNDFQKGDIAEGYSVSREKKESFPLTVTSAQKNPTAFYLCASSISANYGYTFGSGTRLTVV.

The chain joins TRBV15 to TRBJ2-2; D is uncertain. The CDR3 is 15 residues long. V shed 4 bases and J shed 5 bases, with 14 bases lying between them. Germline CDR1 LNHNV, CDR2 YYDKDF (reference sequence). CDR3 loop: CATSIDPKGTGELFF. The DNA of the CDR3 is TGTGCCACCAGCATCGACCCCAAAGGGACCGGGGAGCTGTTTTTT.

Only a few counts were recorded for this clone. This sequence joins TRBV5-6 and TRBJ1-1; D is uncertain. The length of the CDR3 is 15 residues. The V gene's germline CDR1 is SGHDT and CDR2 YYEEEE. The ends were cut back, 4 bases at V and 0 bases at J, with 13 bases in the middle. CDR3 sequence: CASSPSYTLNTEAFF. CDR3 in DNA: TGTGCCAGCAGCCCATCCTACACCCTGAACACTGAAGCTTTCTTT.

For the CDR3, the DNA is TGTGCCAGCAGTTCAAACATAGACAGCACAGATACGCAGTATTTT. As protein: CASSSNIDSTDTQYF. V and J are TRBV6-7 and TRBJ2-3; D gene uncertain. TRBV6-7 is an ORF for which the function is uncertain. Trimming stripped 4 bases from V and 0 bases from J, with 11 bases between. The CDR3 covers 15 residues.

Here the CDR3 DNA reads TGTGCCAGCAGCCCCGGAGGTGTAATAGAGACCCAGTACTTC. This sequence encodes CASSPGGVIETQYF. V usage is TRBV7-6 and J usage is TRBJ2-5, with a weak D call TRBD2 (5 bases). CDR1 SGHVS and CDR2 FNYEAQ come from the germline V gene. The CDR3 runs to 14 residues. V dropped 5 bases and J dropped 4 bases, with 14 bases sitting between them. The full variable domain, in which reference TRBV7-6 and TRBJ2-5 provide the parts outside the CDR3, is GAGVSQSPRYKVTKRGQDVALRCDPISGHVSLYWYRQALGQGPEFLTYFNYEAQQDKSGLPNDRFSAERPEGSISTLTIQRTEQRDSAMYRCASSPGGVIETQYFGPGTRLLVL.

For this clone: Different DNA sequences within this sample yield the same CDR3. The V gene is TRBV6-1, the J gene TRBJ2-6, with 8 bases aligning to TRBD1. The germline V gene has CDR1 MNHNS and CDR2 SASEGT. The CDR3 covers 15 residues. The V segment lost 6 bases and the J segment 0 bases; nucleotides outside the gene matches: 1. DNA of the CDR3: TGTGCCAGCAGAACAGGGGGCTCTGGGGCCAACGTCCTGACTTTC. Its protein is CASRTGGSGANVLTF.

This clone was picked up a small number of times. The V gene is TRBV30, the J gene TRBJ1-1; D remains ambiguous. Germline V CDR1 and CDR2: GTSNPN, SVGIG (reference sequence). V was cut by 2 bases and J by 7 bases, with 11 bases left in between. The CDR3 runs 12 residues. CDR3 bases: TGTGCCTGGAGTAGGAGAGACGGTGAAGCTTTCTTT. Encoded protein: CAWSRRDGEAFF. The full variable domain, in which reference TRBV30 and TRBJ1-1 provide the parts outside the CDR3, is SQTIHQWPATLVQPVGSPLSLECTVEGTSNPNLYWYRQAAGRGLQLLFYSVGIGQISSEVPQNLSASRPQDRQFILSSKKLLLSDSGFYLCAWSRRDGEAFFGQGTRLTVV.

This rearrangement joins TRBV19 to TRBJ1-1; D call uncertain. The V gene lost 3 bases and the J gene lost 7 bases, with 9 bases spanning the gap. The CDR3 spans 12 residues. Germline CDR1 LNHDA, CDR2 SQIVND (reference sequence). CDR3 DNA: TGTGCCAGTAGTATGATAAGATATGAAGCTTTCTTT. Translation gives CASSMIRYEAFF.

This chain links TRBV30 with TRBJ1-2; TRBD1 is a possible D gene (5 bases). This CDR3 is 13 amino acids long. The V end lost 0 bases, the J end lost 7 bases, and 12 bases lay between the germline ends. Germline V lookup: CDR1 GTSNPN, CDR2 SVGIG (reference sequence). CDR3 protein: CAWSVQVVSGYTF. In nucleotides, the CDR3 is TGTGCCTGGAGTGTACAGGTTGTGAGTGGCTACACCTTC. The complete variable domain, with remaining parts taken from reference TRBV30 and TRBJ1-2, reads SQTIHQWPATLVQPVGSPLSLECTVEGTSNPNLYWYRQAAGRGLQLLFYSVGIGQISSEVPQNLSASRPQDRQFILSSKKLLLSDSGFYLCAWSVQVVSGYTFGSGTRLTVV.